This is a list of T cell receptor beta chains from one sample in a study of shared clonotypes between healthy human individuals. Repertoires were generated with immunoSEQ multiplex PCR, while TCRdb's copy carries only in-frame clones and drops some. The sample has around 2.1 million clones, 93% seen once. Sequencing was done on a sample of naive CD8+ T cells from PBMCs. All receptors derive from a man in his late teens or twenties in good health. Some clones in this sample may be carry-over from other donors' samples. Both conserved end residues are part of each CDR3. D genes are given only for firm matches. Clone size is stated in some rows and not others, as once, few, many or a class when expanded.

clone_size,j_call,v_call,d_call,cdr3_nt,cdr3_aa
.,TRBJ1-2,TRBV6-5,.,TGTGCCAGCAGTTACAGGACAGCCCCCTATGGCTACACCTTC,CASSYRTAPYGYTF
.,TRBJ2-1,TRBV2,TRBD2,TGTGCCAGCAGGATGACTAGCGGGATGGTTACGGGTGAGCAGTTCTTC,CASRMTSGMVTGEQFF
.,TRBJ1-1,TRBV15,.,TGTGCCACCAGCAGAGTTTCTATGAACACTGAAGCTTTCTTT,CATSRVSMNTEAFF
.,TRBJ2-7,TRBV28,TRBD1,TGTGCCAGCATAGGACAGGGGGTCTCCTACGAGCAGTACTTC,CASIGQGVSYEQYF
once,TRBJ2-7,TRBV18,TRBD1,TGTGCCAGCTCACCGGCCAGGGGGAACGAGCAGTACTTC,CASSPARGNEQYF
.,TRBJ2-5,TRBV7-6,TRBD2,TGTGCCAGCAGCTTAATCAGCGGGAGGGCCGGAGAGACCCAGTACTTC,CASSLISGRAGETQYF
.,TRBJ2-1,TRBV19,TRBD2,TGTGCCAGTAGTCCGACGGGACTAGCGGGAGGAGGGACCTACAATGAGCAGTTCTTC,CASSPTGLAGGGTYNEQFF
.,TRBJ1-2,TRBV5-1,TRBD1,TGCGCCAGCAGCTTGGCCTTCGGGACAGGGGACGGCTACACCTTC,CASSLAFGTGDGYTF
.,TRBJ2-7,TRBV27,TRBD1,TGTGCCAGCAGTTTATCACAGGGGTTGAGCGAGCAGTACTTC,CASSLSQGLSEQYF
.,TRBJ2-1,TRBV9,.,TGTGCCAGCAGCGTAGTGGGTCAGGGCGGGGATGAGCAGTTCTTC,CASSVVGQGGDEQFF
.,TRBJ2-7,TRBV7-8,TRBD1,TGTGCCAGCAGCAACCGGGACAGTGCCTACGAGCAGTACTTC,CASSNRDSAYEQYF
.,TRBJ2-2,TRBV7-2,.,TGTGCCAGCAGCTTCGGCGGGGAGACCGGGGAGCTGTTTTTT,CASSFGGETGELFF
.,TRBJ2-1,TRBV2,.,TGTGCCAGCAGGGGGGACATAGGTTTCAACAATGAGCAGTTCTTC,CASRGDIGFNNEQFF
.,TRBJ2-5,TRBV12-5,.,TGTGCTAGTGCCCCAGCCGGGAAGCAAGAGACCCAGTACTTC,CASAPAGKQETQYF
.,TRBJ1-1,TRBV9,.,TGTGCCAGCAGCCCGCCCGGGGGCGCGGTCACTGAAGCTTTCTTT,CASSPPGGAVTEAFF
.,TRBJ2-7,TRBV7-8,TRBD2,TGTGCCAGCAGCTTAGCGCTAGATCTAGCGGACGAGCAGTACTTC,CASSLALDLADEQYF
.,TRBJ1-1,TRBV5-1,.,TGCGCCAGCAGCCGACCTGACGGCACTGAAGCTTTCTTT,CASSRPDGTEAFF
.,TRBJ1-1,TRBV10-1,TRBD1,TGCGCCAGTAACAGGGGGCGGAGGGTCCAAGCTTTCTTT,CASNRGRRVQAFF
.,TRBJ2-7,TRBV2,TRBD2,TGTGCCAGCAGTGATGGGCCTAGCGGCTCCTACGAGCAGTACTTC,CASSDGPSGSYEQYF
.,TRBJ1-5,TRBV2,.,TGTGCCAGCAAGTTCCTTGGGCGCAATCAGCCCCAGCATTTT,CASKFLGRNQPQHF
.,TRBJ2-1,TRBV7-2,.,TGTGCCAGCAGCTACAACACCGGGACCCATGAGCAGTTCTTC,CASSYNTGTHEQFF
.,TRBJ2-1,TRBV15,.,TGTGCCACCAGCAGAGATTTCGGCGGGAAAAATGAGCAGTTCTTC,CATSRDFGGKNEQFF
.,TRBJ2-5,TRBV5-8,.,TGTGCCAGCAGCCGGACAGTAACCCAAGAGACCCAGTACTTC,CASSRTVTQETQYF
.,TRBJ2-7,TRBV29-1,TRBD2,TGCAGCGCCCGGGAGGGCTACGAGCAGTACTTC,CSAREGYEQYF